This entry is about one T cell receptor beta chain. Under the authors' procedure: Cell counts per sample came from amplifying reference gene primers. Profiled with immunoSEQ multiplex PCR; TCRdb holds only in-frame clones, not every one. V and J calls and clone size are given by that table; D and trimming were obtained from the DNA. The sample consists of fewer than 300,000 clones, 75% to 90% of them appearing once. The data stem from a study of blood T cell repertoires in COVID-19. Study summary: Material from acute and convalescent COVID-19 was sourced from the United States, Italy and Spain. T cells, B-cell-depleted T cells, or PBMCs supplied cDNA or gDNA.

V was shortened by 4 bases and J by 8 bases, with 11 bases between the two germline ends. The germline V gene has CDR1 MNHEY and CDR2 SVGAGI. The CDR3 runs 12 residues. The sample consisted of peripheral blood. V usage is TRBV6-5 and J usage is TRBJ1-2; D possibly corresponds to TRBD1 (5 bases). The sequence came from a woman aged 45-65 years with COVID-19, enrolled during active disease. CDR3 in DNA: TGTGCCAGCAGTTCCCAGGGAGGCGGCTACACCTTC. This translates into CASSSQGGGYTF.